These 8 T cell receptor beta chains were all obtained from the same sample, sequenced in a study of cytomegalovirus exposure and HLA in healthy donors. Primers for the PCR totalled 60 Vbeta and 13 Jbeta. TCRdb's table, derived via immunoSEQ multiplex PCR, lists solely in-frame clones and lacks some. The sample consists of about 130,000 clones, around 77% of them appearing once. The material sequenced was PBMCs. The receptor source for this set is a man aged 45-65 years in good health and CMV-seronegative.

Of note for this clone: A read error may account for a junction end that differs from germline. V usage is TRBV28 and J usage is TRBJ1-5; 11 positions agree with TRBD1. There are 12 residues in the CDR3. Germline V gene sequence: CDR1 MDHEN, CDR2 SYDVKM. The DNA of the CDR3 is TGTGCCAGCAGTTCCCCGGGACAGGGGGTAGGTTTT. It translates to CASSSPGQGVGF.

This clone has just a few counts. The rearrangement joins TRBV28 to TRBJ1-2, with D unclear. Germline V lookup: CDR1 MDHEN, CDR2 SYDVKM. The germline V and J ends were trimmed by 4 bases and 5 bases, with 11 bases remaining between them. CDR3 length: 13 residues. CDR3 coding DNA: TGTGCCAGCAGTTCCAGGCGAGGGTATGGCTACACCTTC. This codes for CASSSRRGYGYTF.

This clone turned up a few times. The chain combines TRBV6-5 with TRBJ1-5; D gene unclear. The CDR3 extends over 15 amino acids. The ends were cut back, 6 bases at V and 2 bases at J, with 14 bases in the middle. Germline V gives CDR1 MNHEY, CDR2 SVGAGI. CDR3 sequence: CASSPRGGGNQPQHF. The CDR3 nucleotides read TGTGCCAGCAGCCCCCGGGGTGGTGGCAATCAGCCCCAGCATTTT.

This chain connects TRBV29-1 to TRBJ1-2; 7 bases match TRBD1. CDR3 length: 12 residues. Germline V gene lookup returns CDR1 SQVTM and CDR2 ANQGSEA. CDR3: CSAGTVNYGYTF. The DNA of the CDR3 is TGCAGTGCCGGGACAGTTAATTATGGCTACACCTTC.

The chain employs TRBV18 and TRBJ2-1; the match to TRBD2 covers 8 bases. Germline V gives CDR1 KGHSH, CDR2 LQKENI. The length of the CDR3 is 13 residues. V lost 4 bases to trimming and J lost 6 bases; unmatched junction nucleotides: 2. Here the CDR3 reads CASSLTSGNEQFF. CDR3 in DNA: TGTGCCAGCTCACTAACTAGCGGCAATGAGCAGTTCTTC.

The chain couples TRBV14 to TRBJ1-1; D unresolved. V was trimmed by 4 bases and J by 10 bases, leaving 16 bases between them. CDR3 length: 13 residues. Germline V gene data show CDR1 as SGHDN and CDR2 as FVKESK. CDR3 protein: CASSPPRNLRAFF. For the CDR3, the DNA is TGTGCCAGCAGCCCGCCGAGGAACCTACGAGCTTTCTTT.

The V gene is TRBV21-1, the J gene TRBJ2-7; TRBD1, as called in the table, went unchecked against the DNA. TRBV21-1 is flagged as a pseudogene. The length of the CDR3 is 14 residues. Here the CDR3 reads CASSEKTGKHEQYF. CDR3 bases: TGTGCCAGCAGCGAAAAGACAGGGAAGCACGAGCAGTACTTC.

CDR3 residues: CASSVASGGGGTGELFF. CDR3 in DNA: TGTGCCAGCAGCGTAGCTTCGGGGGGCGGGGGCACCGGGGAGCTGTTTTTT. The rearrangement uses TRBV9 and TRBJ2-2; weak D call: TRBD2 (7 bases). There are 17 residues in the CDR3. Trimming left V 0 bases short and J 4 bases short, with 16 bases between. Germline CDR1 reads SGDLS; CDR2 reads YYNGEE.